This TCR beta chain was captured by sequencing in a study of blood T cell repertoires in COVID-19. Across the whole study: Both acute and convalescent COVID-19 samples were obtained from the United States, Italy and Spain.

V lost 7 bases to trimming and J lost 5 bases, with 10 bases between them. Looked up from germline, CDR1 is SQVTM and CDR2 is ANQGSEA. The CDR3 has 11 residues. Clones were sequenced by immunoSEQ multiplex PCR, and TCRdb holds only the in-frame ones, with some missing. This sample has some 200,000 clones, with about 85% found just once. This chain links TRBV29-1 with TRBJ2-3; the D gene is possibly TRBD2 (5 bases). Input material: peripheral blood. The clonotype originates from a man aged 55 to 70 with active or convalescent COVID-19. DNA of the CDR3: TGCAGCGCCGACGGGATAGATACGCAGTATTTT. It encodes CSADGIDTQYF.